This T cell receptor (beta chain) was captured by sequencing in a study of blood T cells in healthy people across ages. Whole-study results and caveats: Naive and antigen-experienced cells were not separated, limiting conclusive comparison.

This clonotype occurred a few times. The target antigen is unknown. The use of a sample-barcoded 5' primer and a J-beta primer mix characterized a second PCR of roughly 6 to 11 cycles. Each CDR3 protein gets one entry after TCRdb re-called the 5' RACE reads with MiXCR. The sample contains about 780,000 distinct CDR3 sequences, roughly 24% of which appear only once. Samples had at least 6 million PBMCs isolated from them. The sample also formed part of further work on T cells of mothers and their children.

The source is a boy aged 10-17 years in good health. Sequenced sample: blood.

The CDR3 DNA reads TGTGCCAGCAGCCATGGGACGCCCCGTGTAATCTACGAGCAGTACTTC. Amino acids: CASSHGTPRVIYEQYF. This rearrangement joins TRBV14 to TRBJ2-7, with D perhaps being TRBD1 or TRBD2 (5 bases each). Trimming shortened V by 3 bases and J by 3 bases, and 18 bases separated the two germline ends. Germline V gene lookup returns CDR1 SGHDN and CDR2 FVKESK. The CDR3 spans 16 residues.